The 10 T cell receptor beta chains presented below share a single source sample, sequenced in a study of shared clonotypes between healthy human individuals. Some clones are missing from TCRdb's copy, which holds only in-frame ones; the method was immunoSEQ multiplex PCR. In the table there are about 2.3 million clones, 80% to 95% of which are singletons. Material for sequencing was naive CD4+ T cells from PBMCs. Subset of the sample: CD45RA+ positively selected. Receptor source: a man aged 18-30 years in good health. Some clones in this sample may be carry-over from other donors' samples.

V usage is TRBV5-4 and J usage is TRBJ1-1; TRBD1 might be the D (5 bases). The CDR3 length is 15 residues. CDR1 is SGHNT and CDR2 is YYREEE in the germline V gene (reference sequence). V was clipped by 8 bases and J by 4 bases, with 21 bases between them. CDR3 amino acids: CASSQGPLSGTEAFF. DNA for the CDR3: TGTGCCAGTTCGCAGGGCCCCCTAAGCGGCACTGAAGCTTTCTTT. Full variable domain (remainder filled in from reference TRBV5-4 and TRBJ1-1): ETGVTQSPTHLIKTRGQQVTLRCSSQSGHNTVSWYQQALGQGPQFIFQYYREEENGRGNFPPRFSGLQFPNYSSELNVNALELDDSALYLCASSQGPLSGTEAFFGQGTRLTVV.

The count of this clone is one. This sequence joins TRBV5-1 and TRBJ1-2; D is unresolved. The V end was cut by 3 bases, the J end by 6 bases, with 18 bases between. CDR1 and CDR2 (germline): SGHRS, YFSETQ. The CDR3 has 15 amino acids. CDR3: CASSWVGPVVNGYTF. CDR3 DNA sequence: TGCGCCAGCAGCTGGGTGGGCCCCGTGGTGAATGGCTACACCTTC.

V usage is TRBV27 and J usage is TRBJ1-6; D may be TRBD1 (5 bases). The CDR3 has 14 residues. Trimming removed 11 bases at V and 0 bases at J, with 11 bases between. The germline CDR1 and CDR2 sequences are MNHEY and SMNVEV (reference sequence). This CDR3 is CAGAASSYNSPLHF. CDR3 sequence (DNA): TGTGCCGGGGCAGCGAGCTCCTATAATTCACCCCTCCACTTT.

V is TRBV19 and J is TRBJ1-2, with 7 bases fitting TRBD1. Germline V gene lookup returns CDR1 LNHDA and CDR2 SQIVND (reference sequence). V lost 5 bases, J lost 5 bases, and 14 bases stayed unmatched. This CDR3 has 16 amino acids. The CDR3 DNA is TGTGCCAGTAGTGACCGGACAGGCAGCGTTTCTTATGGCTACACCTTC. This sequence encodes CASSDRTGSVSYGYTF.

The V call is TRBV6-5, the J call TRBJ1-1; D is uncertain. The germline gives CDR1 MNHEY, CDR2 SVGAGI. CDR3 length equals 14 residues. V lost 2 bases and J 3 bases, leaving 10 bases between the germline ends. Written as DNA, the CDR3 is TGTGCCAGCAGTTACGGGGTGGCGTACACTGAAGCTTTCTTT. This translates into CASSYGVAYTEAFF.

This chain's CDR3 is CASSLGSGQGYQETQYF. As DNA, the CDR3 is TGCGCCAGCAGCTTGGGCTCTGGACAGGGCTATCAAGAGACCCAGTACTTC. This sequence joins TRBV5-1 and TRBJ2-5; 8 bases align to TRBD1. Germline trimming cut 0 bases from V and 2 bases from J; bases unmatched to any gene: 9. The CDR3 is 17 amino acids. CDR1 SGHRS and CDR2 YFSETQ come from the germline V gene.

The chain couples TRBV7-2 to TRBJ1-3; D is unresolved. Trimming took 11 bases from V and 2 from J, leaving 10 bases between them. In germline, CDR1 is SGHTA, CDR2 FQGNSA. CDR3 length: 12 amino acids. In DNA form, the CDR3 reads TGTGCCCCCCGAGCCCCTGGAAACACCATATATTTT. This translates into CAPRAPGNTIYF.

V usage is TRBV5-1 and J usage is TRBJ2-1; 9 nucleotides line up with TRBD2. V gave up 1 base and J gave up 6 bases; unmatched junction bases: 8. This CDR3 is 16 amino acids long. Germline CDR1 is SGHRS and CDR2 is YFSETQ. The CDR3 DNA is TGCGCCAGCAGCTTGCCCGGGACTAGCCAGACCAATGAGCAGTTCTTC. Its translation: CASSLPGTSQTNEQFF.

The chain couples TRBV18 to TRBJ2-7; D is tentatively TRBD1 or TRBD2 (5 bases each). The germline CDR1 and CDR2 sequences are KGHSH and LQKENI. V shed 2 bases and J shed 5 bases, with 7 bases lying between them. The CDR3 is made up of 12 amino acids. CDR3 nucleotides: TGTGCCAGCTCACCAGGGGGTAACGAGCAGTACTTC. It translates to CASSPGGNEQYF.

V and J are TRBV29-1 and TRBJ1-1; 8 bases are a match to TRBD1. The CDR3 extends over 16 amino acids. Trimming cost V 5 bases and J 2 bases; bases outside gene matches: 13. Germline CDR1 is SQVTM and CDR2 is ANQGSEA. The CDR3 nucleotides read TGCAGCGTTCTGCGACAGGGGAGGCGTGGAAACACTGAAGCTTTCTTT. The encoded protein is CSVLRQGRRGNTEAFF.